What follows are 29 T cell receptor beta chains derived from one specimen sequenced in a study of blood T cells in healthy people across ages. The second PCR ran 7 to 11 cycles with a sample-barcoded 5' primer and J-beta primers. Each CDR3 protein is one row after TCRdb ran MiXCR on the 5' RACE reads. The data show about 800,000 distinct CDR3 sequences, more than 20% seen once. This same sample was also part of a study on T cells of mothers and their children.

The sequenced material came from blood. Receptors were obtained from a boy aged 5-17 years in good health.

The chain combines TRBV6-2 or TRBV6-3 with TRBJ2-7, with 7 nucleotides matching TRBD2. Germline V gene lookup returns CDR1 MNHEY and CDR2 SVGEGT. The CDR3 has 14 amino acids. V lost 5 bases, J lost 2 bases, and 6 bases stayed unmatched. In nucleotides, the CDR3 is TGTGCCAGCAGTCTATTACTAGCGACCTACGAGCAGTACTTC. Translation gives CASSLLLATYEQYF.

The chain carries TRBV10-3 and TRBJ2-3, with 9 bases identical to TRBD2. The germline V gene has CDR1 ENHRY and CDR2 SYGVKD. J lost 4 bases, V lost 0 bases, and 14 bases had no gene match. The CDR3 is made up of 19 amino acids. The CDR3, as DNA: TGTGCCATCAGTGAGTCTCTGGAGCCCCAGCGGGGGGACCCAGATACGCAGTATTTT. Translated: CAISESLEPQRGDPDTQYF.

In the case of this clonotype: One end of the junction varies from germline; a read error may be responsible. The genes are TRBV7-2 and TRBJ2-1, with D uncertain. Matching the DNA end better, TRBJ2-5 makes the J call doubtful. Germline lookup yields CDR1 SGHTA and CDR2 FQGNSA. The CDR3 has 15 residues. The CDR3 bases are TGTGCCTGCAGCTTAGCTGTGCGGTTTCAGGAGACCCAGTACTTC. Translation gives CACSLAVRFQETQYF.

The chain employs TRBV6-1 and TRBJ2-5; D is possibly TRBD1 (5 bases). Germline values: CDR1 MNHNS, CDR2 SASEGT. V lost 6 bases and J lost 4, with 18 bases in between. The CDR3 runs 15 residues. CDR3 loop: CASRELRALLETQYF. In DNA form, the CDR3 reads TGTGCCAGCAGAGAACTCAGGGCGTTATTAGAGACCCAGTACTTC.

This clonotype occurred a few times. The DNA of the CDR3 is TGTGCCAGCAGTGAATCCCCTACCTCAGGGACGGATAGTAATCAGCCCCAGCATTTT. Its protein product is CASSESPTSGTDSNQPQHF. This rearrangement joins TRBV25-1 to TRBJ1-5, with a possible D match to TRBD1 (5 bases). Germline V CDR1 and CDR2: MGHDK, SYGVNS. The CDR3 spans 19 residues. The ends were cut back, 1 base at V and 4 bases at J, with 23 bases in the middle.

A few counts support this clonotype. J is TRBJ1-1 and V is TRBV28, with TRBD1 identical over 9 bases. Germline V gene data show CDR1 as MDHEN and CDR2 as SYDVKM. This CDR3 is built from 16 residues. After removal of 8 bases from V and 8 bases from J, the junction contained 18 bases not matched to a gene. CDR3 amino acids: CASRTGGAGVSREAFF. The CDR3 bases are TGTGCCAGCCGAACAGGGGGCGCCGGGGTGAGCCGCGAAGCTTTCTTT. The whole variable domain, filled in from reference TRBV28 and TRBJ1-1, reads DVKVTQSSRYLVKRTGEKVFLECVQDMDHENMFWYRQDPGLGLRLIYFSYDVKMKEKGDIPEGYSVSREKKERFSLILESASTNQTSMYLCASRTGGAGVSREAFFGQGTRLTVV.

V is TRBV4-3 and J is TRBJ2-5; the D call may be TRBD1 or TRBD2 (5 bases each). The CDR3 length is 13 residues. Germline-derived CDR1 and CDR2 are LGHNA and YSLEER. V lost 3 bases to trimming and J lost 11 bases, with 16 bases between them. CDR3 bases: TGCGCCAGCAGCCAGGATGGGGGTGGGGAGCAGTACTTC. Its protein product is CASSQDGGGEQYF.

This clonotype was detected a few times. The chain employs TRBV7-6 and TRBJ2-1; TRBD2 matches 7 bases. J lost 0 bases, V lost 3 bases, and 8 bases had no gene match. This CDR3 region has 17 residues. Germline lookup yields CDR1 SGHVS and CDR2 FNYEAQ. The DNA of the CDR3 is TGTGCCAGCAGCTTCCCAAGCGGGAACAGCTCCTACAATGAGCAGTTCTTC. Protein: CASSFPSGNSSYNEQFF.

J is TRBJ2-4 and V is TRBV12-3 or TRBV12-4; the D is unclear. The CDR3 is 17 residues long. V was cut by 1 base and J by 0 bases, with 13 bases left in between. Written as DNA, the CDR3 is TGTGCCAGCAGTTTAGAATTAGGATCGCTAGCCAAAAACATTCAGTACTTC. This encodes CASSLELGSLAKNIQYF.

The V call is TRBV29-1, the J call TRBJ2-6; D might be TRBD1 (5 bases). Germline values: CDR1 SQVTM, CDR2 ANQGSEA. Trimming removed 4 bases at V and 2 bases at J, with 12 bases between. This CDR3 is 15 amino acids long. CDR3 protein: CSVGQGLAGANVLTF. Written as DNA, the CDR3 is TGCAGCGTTGGGCAGGGATTGGCTGGGGCCAACGTCCTGACTTTC.

The chain uses TRBV12-3 or TRBV12-4 and TRBJ1-6; no firm D call. V lost 8 bases to trimming and J lost 0 bases, with 8 bases between them. This CDR3 region has 14 residues. The CDR3 coding sequence is TGTGCCAGCGAGTCAAGCTCCTATAATTCACCCCTCCACTTT. This translates into CASESSSYNSPLHF.

DNA for the CDR3: TGTGCCAGCACCTGGGACTATATCGGGGAGCTGTTTTTT. As protein: CASTWDYIGELFF. This chain links TRBV6-1 with TRBJ2-2; 7 bases fit TRBD2. Germline CDR1 reads MNHNS; CDR2 reads SASEGT. The CDR3 has 13 amino acids. Unmatched junction bases numbered 6, after V lost 7 bases and J lost 7 bases.

This clonotype occurred a few times. This chain joins TRBV28 and TRBJ2-7, with D tentatively TRBD1 (7 bases). The CDR3 contains 18 residues. Germline V lookup: CDR1 MDHEN, CDR2 SYDVKM. Deletions cut 2 bases from V and 0 bases from J, with 20 bases between. The CDR3 is CASSLTYDRETSSYEQYF. CDR3 coding DNA: TGTGCCAGCAGTTTAACGTATGACAGGGAGACTAGCTCCTACGAGCAGTACTTC. Drawing the rest from reference TRBV28 and TRBJ2-7, the complete variable domain is DVKVTQSSRYLVKRTGEKVFLECVQDMDHENMFWYRQDPGLGLRLIYFSYDVKMKEKGDIPEGYSVSREKKERFSLILESASTNQTSMYLCASSLTYDRETSSYEQYFGPGTRLTVT.

V is TRBV5-1 and J is TRBJ2-6; 9 nucleotides match TRBD1. This CDR3 comprises 20 residues. The V and J ends lost 2 bases and 0 bases, in that order; junction bases with no gene match: 12. Germline V gene sequence: CDR1 SGHRS, CDR2 YFSETQ. The CDR3 DNA reads as TGCGCCAGCAGCTTAGTTGCCGGGACAGGGCCCCTCTCTGGGGCCAACGTCCTGACTTTC. Amino acid sequence: CASSLVAGTGPLSGANVLTF.

Only a few counts were recorded for this clonotype. This chain connects TRBV29-1 to TRBJ2-1; D might be TRBD1 or TRBD2, each matching 5 bases. The germline CDR1 and CDR2 sequences are SQVTM and ANQGSEA. V was pared by 6 bases and J by 4 bases, with 16 bases between. The CDR3 has 14 amino acids. The CDR3 region is CSVNLRDEYNEQFF. CDR3 coding DNA: TGCAGCGTGAACCTCCGGGACGAATACAATGAGCAGTTCTTC.

The rearrangement links TRBV19 to TRBJ2-1; 7 nucleotides align to TRBD1. This CDR3 spans 14 amino acids. In germline, CDR1 is LNHDA, CDR2 SQIVND (reference sequence). J lost 2 bases, V lost 6 bases, and 4 bases had no gene match. The CDR3 protein is CASRKQGTYNEQFF. CDR3 DNA sequence: TGTGCCAGTAGAAAACAGGGGACCTACAATGAGCAGTTCTTC. Based on the CDR3 plus reference TRBV19 and TRBJ2-1, the full variable domain is DGGITQSPKYLFRKEGQNVTLSCEQNLNHDAMYWYRQDPGQGLRLIYYSQIVNDFQKGDIAEGYSVSREKKESFPLTVTSAQKNPTAFYLCASRKQGTYNEQFFGPGTRLTVL.

This clonotype occurred a few times. The rearrangement links TRBV20-1 to TRBJ1-1; 7 bases line up with TRBD1. The germline gives CDR1 DFQATT, CDR2 SNEGSKA (reference sequence). CDR3 length: 13 amino acids. The V gene end was trimmed by 4 bases and the J gene end by 2 bases; junction bases not matched to a gene: 4. The CDR3 loop reads CSATRDSNTEAFF. Here the CDR3 DNA reads TGCAGTGCTACAAGGGACAGTAACACTGAAGCTTTCTTT.

There are many counts of this clonotype. The chain combines TRBV20-1 with TRBJ2-1; 8 bases align to TRBD2. V shed 0 bases and J 4 bases; nucleotides not matched to a gene: 8. The CDR3 sequence is 16 residues long. Germline assignment: CDR1 DFQATT and CDR2 SNEGSKA (reference sequence). CDR3: CSARDSATSVYNEQFF. In DNA form, the CDR3 reads TGCAGTGCTAGAGATTCGGCGACTAGCGTATACAATGAGCAGTTCTTC.

J is TRBJ2-5 and V is TRBV14; D is perhaps TRBD1 or TRBD2 (6 bases each). V was pared by 2 bases and J by 2 bases, with 15 bases between. This CDR3 is built from 16 residues. Germline CDR1 reads SGHDN; CDR2 reads FVKESK. DNA of the CDR3: TGTGCCAGCAGCCAACGTGTGGGGGGCCGGCAAGAGACCCAGTACTTC. It is translated as CASSQRVGGRQETQYF.

This clonotype was detected only a few times. The CDR3 loop is CASSPPSGLLSYEQYF. CDR3 DNA sequence: TGTGCCAGCTCACCACCGTCGGGACTACTCTCCTACGAGCAGTACTTC. V gene TRBV18 combines with J gene TRBJ2-7; the match to TRBD2 covers 7 bases. The V gene's germline CDR1 is KGHSH and CDR2 LQKENI. Germline trimming cut 0 bases from V and 0 bases from J; bases unmatched to any gene: 5. The CDR3 runs to 16 residues.

The chain joins TRBV7-2 to TRBJ2-3; maybe TRBD2 (7 bases). V was trimmed by 2 bases and J by 6 bases, leaving 18 bases between them. CDR3 length: 16 residues. The germline CDR1 and CDR2 sequences are SGHTA and FQGNSA. CDR3 region: CASSLMLAGAGDTQYF. CDR3 in DNA: TGTGCCAGCAGCTTAATGTTGGCGGGGGCAGGGGATACGCAGTATTTT. Supplemented by reference TRBV7-2 and TRBJ2-3, the full variable domain reads GAGVSQSPSNKVTEKGKDVELRCDPISGHTALYWYRQSLGQGLEFLIYFQGNSAPDKSGLPSDRFSAERTGGSVSTLTIQRTQQEDSAVYLCASSLMLAGAGDTQYFGPGTRLTVL.

A single count supports this clonotype. The chain couples TRBV5-1 to TRBJ2-1; 8 bases are shared with TRBD2. V was pared by 4 bases and J by 4 bases, with 10 bases of the junction left unmatched. This CDR3 has 16 residues. CDR1 is SGHRS and CDR2 is YFSETQ in the germline V gene. The CDR3 loop is CASSQSRGGPYNEQFF. The CDR3 coding sequence is TGCGCCAGCAGCCAATCCCGGGGGGGGCCATACAATGAGCAGTTCTTC.

This clonotype was found many times. The chain employs TRBV12-3 or TRBV12-4 and TRBJ2-5, with D perhaps matching TRBD2 (6 bases). The ends were cut back, 3 bases at V and 5 bases at J, with 7 bases in the middle. CDR3 size: 12 residues. This CDR3 is CASSFGGETQYF. CDR3 nucleotide sequence: TGTGCCAGCAGTTTTGGAGGGGAGACCCAGTACTTC.

The chain combines TRBV28 with TRBJ2-7, with D perhaps given as TRBD1 or TRBD2 (5 bases each). The germline V gene has CDR1 MDHEN and CDR2 SYDVKM. The CDR3 totals 13 residues. V was pared by 6 bases and J by 3 bases, with 12 bases between. The CDR3 is CASSRGPIYEQYF. The DNA for the CDR3 is TGTGCCAGCAGCCGGGGACCGATCTACGAGCAGTACTTC. Full variable domain (outside the CDR3, taken from reference TRBV28 and TRBJ2-7): DVKVTQSSRYLVKRTGEKVFLECVQDMDHENMFWYRQDPGLGLRLIYFSYDVKMKEKGDIPEGYSVSREKKERFSLILESASTNQTSMYLCASSRGPIYEQYFGPGTRLTVT.

The gene calls are TRBV9 and TRBJ2-6, with 9 bases matching TRBD1. Germline lookup yields CDR1 SGDLS and CDR2 YYNGEE. The V and J ends lost 3 bases and 0 bases, in that order; junction bases with no gene match: 4. The CDR3 totals 17 residues. CDR3 loop: CASSGQGGSSGANVLTF. Here the CDR3 DNA reads TGTGCCAGCAGCGGACAGGGGGGGTCCTCTGGGGCCAACGTCCTGACTTTC.

This clonotype has just one count. The gene calls are TRBV30 and TRBJ1-2; TRBD1 matches 7 bases. Germline V gene lookup returns CDR1 GTSNPN and CDR2 SVGIG (reference sequence). V trimming: 5 bases; J trimming: 5 bases; junction bases outside the gene matches: 8. The CDR3 spans 13 residues. CDR3 DNA: TGTGCCTGGGGAGAAGGGGGCGGTTATGGCTACACCTTC. It is translated as CAWGEGGGYGYTF.

The CDR3: CAISTGTGWGEQYF. CDR3 nucleotide sequence: TGTGCCATCAGTACCGGGACGGGGTGGGGGGAGCAGTACTTC. This chain joins TRBV10-3 and TRBJ2-7; perhaps D is TRBD1 or TRBD2 (5 bases each). With 5 bases removed from V and 7 bases from J, the gap between germline ends came to 18 bases. Germline V gene lookup returns CDR1 ENHRY and CDR2 SYGVKD. CDR3 length: 14 residues.

The V gene is TRBV29-1, the J gene TRBJ2-2; 7 nucleotides agree with TRBD2. CDR1 is SQVTM, CDR2 ANQGSEA, per germline. V was clipped by 6 bases and J by 6 bases; unmatched bases: 13. The CDR3 totals 15 residues. The CDR3 bases are TGCAGCGTCCCCTGGGGGGGACGAGGGGCCGGGGAGCTGTTTTTT. This translates into CSVPWGGRGAGELFF.

The rearrangement uses TRBV30 and TRBJ1-1; D is ambiguous. This CDR3 spans 17 amino acids. Per the germline V gene, CDR1 is GTSNPN and CDR2 is SVGIG (reference sequence). The ends were cut back, 0 bases at V and 4 bases at J, with 21 bases in the middle. CDR3 sequence (DNA): TGTGCCTGGAGTGTAGGCCGGACGTTCCCATCCCTCACTGAAGCTTTCTTT. Its protein product is CAWSVGRTFPSLTEAFF.